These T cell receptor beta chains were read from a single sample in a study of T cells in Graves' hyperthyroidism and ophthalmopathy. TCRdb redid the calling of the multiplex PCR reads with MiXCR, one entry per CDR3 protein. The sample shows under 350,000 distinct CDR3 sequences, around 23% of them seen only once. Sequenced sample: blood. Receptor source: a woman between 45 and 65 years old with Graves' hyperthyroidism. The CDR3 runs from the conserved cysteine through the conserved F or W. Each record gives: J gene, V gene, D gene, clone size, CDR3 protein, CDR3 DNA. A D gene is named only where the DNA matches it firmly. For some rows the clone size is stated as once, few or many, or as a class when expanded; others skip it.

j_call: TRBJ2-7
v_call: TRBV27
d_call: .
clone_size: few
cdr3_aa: CASSLTQGAYEQYF
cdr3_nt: TGTGCCAGCAGTTTAACCCAGGGCGCCTACGAGCAGTACTTC

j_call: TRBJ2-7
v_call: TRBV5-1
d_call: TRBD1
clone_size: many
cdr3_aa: CASSEDRGPYEQYF
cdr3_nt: TGCGCCAGCAGTGAAGACAGGGGGCCTTACGAGCAGTACTTC

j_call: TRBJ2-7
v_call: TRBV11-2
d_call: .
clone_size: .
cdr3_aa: CASSSYGGSYGQYF
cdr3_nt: TGTGCCAGCAGCTCCTATGGGGGGTCCTACGGGCAGTACTTC

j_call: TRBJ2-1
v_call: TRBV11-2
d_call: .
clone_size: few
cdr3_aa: CASSLERIHNEQFF
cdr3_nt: TGTGCCAGCAGCTTAGAGAGAATTCACAATGAGCAGTTCTTC

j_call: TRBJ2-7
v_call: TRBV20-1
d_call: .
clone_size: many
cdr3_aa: CSARKGTINPYEQYF
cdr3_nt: TGCAGTGCTAGGAAAGGGACAATCAACCCTTACGAGCAGTACTTC

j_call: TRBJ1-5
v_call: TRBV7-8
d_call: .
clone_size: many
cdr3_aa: CASSPRAGSGSNQPQHF
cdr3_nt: TGTGCCAGCAGCCCAAGGGCGGGATCAGGGAGCAATCAGCCCCAGCATTTT

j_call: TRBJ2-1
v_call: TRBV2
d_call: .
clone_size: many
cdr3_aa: CASRVEGTYNEQFF
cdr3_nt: TGTGCCAGCAGGGTGGAGGGCACCTACAATGAGCAGTTCTTC

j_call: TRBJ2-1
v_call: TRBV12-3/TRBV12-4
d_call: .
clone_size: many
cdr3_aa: CASSFSPSPLYNEQFF
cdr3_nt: TGTGCCAGCAGTTTTTCTCCATCCCCGCTCTACAATGAGCAGTTCTTC

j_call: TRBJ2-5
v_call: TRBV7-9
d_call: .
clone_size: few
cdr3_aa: CASSLEAPFGTQYF
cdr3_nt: TGTGCCAGCAGCTTAGAGGCCCCTTTTGGGACCCAGTACTTC

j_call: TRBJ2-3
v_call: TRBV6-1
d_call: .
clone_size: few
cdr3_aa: CASSGNVRDTQYF
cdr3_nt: TGTGCCAGCAGTGGGAACGTCCGGGATACGCAGTATTTT

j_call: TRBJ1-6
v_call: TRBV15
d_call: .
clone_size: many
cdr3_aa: CATSRDREGGNSPLHF
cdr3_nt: TGTGCCACCAGCAGAGATCGGGAGGGTGGGAATTCACCCCTCCACTTT

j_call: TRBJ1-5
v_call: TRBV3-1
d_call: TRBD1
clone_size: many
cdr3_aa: CASSLRQGLNQPQHF
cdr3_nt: TGTGCCAGCAGCCTCCGACAGGGGTTAAATCAGCCCCAGCATTTT

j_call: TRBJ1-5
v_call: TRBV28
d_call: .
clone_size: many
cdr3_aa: CASSRNNQPQHF
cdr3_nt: TGTGCCAGCAGTCGAAACAATCAGCCCCAGCATTTT